This T cell receptor beta chain was recorded in a study of blood T cell repertoires in COVID-19. Overall study: Acute-phase and convalescent COVID-19 samples originated in the United States, Italy and Spain. In each case, the material was cDNA or gDNA derived from T cells, B-cell-depleted T cells, or PBMCs.

CDR3 size: 15 residues. Germline lookup yields CDR1 LGHDT and CDR2 YNNKEL (reference sequence). V was trimmed by 1 base and J by 0 bases, leaving 9 bases between them. In the original workflow: Quantification of nucleated cells was approximated via reference gene primer amplification. TCRdb's copy holds only in-frame clones and misses some; the assay was immunoSEQ multiplex PCR. V, J and clone size derive from that table, while D and trimming were established from the DNA sequence. Found here are 100,000 to 130,000 clones, 90% to 95% of them singletons; the top ten hold 1% to 1.5%. V gene TRBV3-1 (or the pseudogene TRBV3-2) combines with J gene TRBJ1-1; no reliable D call. The sample taken for sequencing was peripheral blood. The source of this sequence is a woman aged 25 to 39 with acute or convalescent COVID-19. Here the CDR3 DNA reads TGTGCCAGCAGCCAAGGCCTGTACATGAACACTGAAGCTTTCTTT. Translating it yields CASSQGLYMNTEAFF.